This T cell receptor (beta chain) was obtained from a study of CD8+CD57+ T cells in acquired aplastic anemia. For sequencing, patients were chosen who had shown expansion of CD8+CD57+ cells by flow cytometry. Patient blood was sampled before any therapy had been received. Genomic DNA constituted the template upon which TCR beta VDJ and CDR3 profiling was performed. TCRdb analysed the reads with MiXCR anew, one entry per CDR3 protein. The sample includes roughly 260,000 distinct CDR3 sequences, approximately 45% seen only once; the top ten take 7.8%. This clonotype appeared many times. The germline gives CDR1 MNHNY, CDR2 SVGAGI (reference sequence). V lost 9 bases to trimming and J lost 7 bases, with 7 bases between them. There are 10 residues in the CDR3.

This clonotype originated in a human donor with aplastic anemia. The sample comprised sorted CD4+, CD8+, or CD8+CD57+ T cells (not recorded which) from PBMCs. The V and J genes are TRBV6-6 and TRBJ1-5, with D perhaps matching TRBD1 (5 bases). The CDR3 region has the DNA TGTGCCAGTGGGGACCAGCCCCAGCATTTT. Its translation is CASGDQPQHF.